These 5 T cell receptor beta chains came from one sample sequenced in a study of blood T cell repertoires in COVID-19. Assay: immunoSEQ multiplex PCR; the TCRdb copy retains only in-frame clones and omits some. The data show about 130,000 clones, more than 70% seen once. The sample taken for sequencing was peripheral blood. Every receptor here comes from an elderly woman with COVID-19, enrolled during active disease.

This sequence joins TRBV6-8 and TRBJ1-2; 9 bases line up with TRBD1. The CDR3 spans 13 residues. Trimming cost V 11 bases and J 4 bases; bases outside gene matches: 8. CDR1 and CDR2 (germline): MNHGY, SAAAGT. The CDR3 region is CALGQDRGYGYTF. The CDR3 coding sequence is TGTGCCCTCGGACAGGACAGGGGCTATGGCTACACCTTC.

This chain joins TRBV27 and TRBJ1-5, with D tentatively TRBD1 (5 bases). V was trimmed by 3 bases and J by 4 bases, leaving 7 bases between them. Germline V CDR1 and CDR2: MNHEY, SMNVEV (reference sequence). The CDR3 totals 13 residues. CDR3 DNA: TGTGCCAGCAGTTTCCGACAGAATCAGCCCCAGCATTTT. Protein: CASSFRQNQPQHF.

The J gene is TRBJ1-1, the V gene TRBV5-4; possibly TRBD1 for D (6 bases). Trimming left V 4 bases short and J 9 bases short, with 22 bases between. The germline gives CDR1 SGHNT, CDR2 YYREEE (reference sequence). The CDR3 length is 15 residues. The CDR3 protein is CASSPDARDTGKAFF. Here the CDR3 DNA reads TGTGCCAGCAGCCCTGACGCCCGGGACACCGGGAAAGCTTTCTTT. The full variable domain, with the rest looked up from reference TRBV5-4 and TRBJ1-1, is ETGVTQSPTHLIKTRGQQVTLRCSSQSGHNTVSWYQQALGQGPQFIFQYYREEENGRGNFPPRFSGLQFPNYSSELNVNALELDDSALYLCASSPDARDTGKAFFGQGTRLTVV.

This chain uses TRBV27 with TRBJ2-7; no reliable D call. The CDR3 is made up of 15 amino acids. The V gene's germline CDR1 is MNHEY and CDR2 SMNVEV (reference sequence). Trimming removed 1 base at V and 2 bases at J, with 12 bases between. CDR3 sequence: CASSLFPSRTYEQYF. The CDR3 nucleotides read TGTGCCAGCAGTTTATTTCCCTCGAGGACCTACGAGCAGTACTTC.

This clone was picked up a small number of times. This chain joins TRBV28 and TRBJ2-7; 7 nucleotides line up with TRBD2. This CDR3 comprises 15 residues. Germline assignment: CDR1 MDHEN and CDR2 SYDVKM. V shed 6 bases, J shed 6 bases, and the junction held 14 bases outside the gene matches. CDR3 region: CASRSAGDSALEQYF. CDR3 DNA: TGTGCCAGCAGATCCGCGGGAGATTCCGCCCTCGAGCAGTACTTC.